Below are 32 T cell receptor beta chains sequenced from a single sample in a study of OX40 agonist ivuxolimab in advanced cancers. Here immunoSEQ multiplex PCR was the method, and the copy in TCRdb shows in-frame clones only, minus some. The table has almost 85,000 clones, 89% seen once. The sample in question was CD4+ or CD8+ T cells sorted from blood, obtained in a trial of the OX40 agonist ivuxolimab. The receptors were gathered from an adult with an advanced solid tumor such as melanoma, head and neck, liver or kidney cancer.

In its sample, this clone was seen once. The rearrangement links TRBV5-1 to TRBJ2-2; the D gene could be TRBD1 or TRBD2 (5 bases each). Trimming removed 1 base at V and 4 bases at J, with 11 bases between. Germline V gene data show CDR1 as SGHRS and CDR2 as YFSETQ. CDR3 size: 15 residues. CDR3 residues: CASSLIPGTTGELFF. Written as DNA, the CDR3 is TGCGCCAGCAGCTTGATCCCTGGGACCACCGGGGAGCTGTTTTTT.

The V and J genes are TRBV4-1 and TRBJ2-1; D possibly corresponds to TRBD1 (5 bases). The germline V gene has CDR1 MGHRA and CDR2 YSYEKL. The CDR3 is 14 amino acids. V was trimmed by 4 bases and J by 5 bases, leaving 12 bases between them. The CDR3 here is CASSLGLLHNEQFF. DNA of the CDR3: TGCGCCAGCAGCCTGGGGCTACTCCACAATGAGCAGTTCTTC.

This rearrangement joins TRBV5-1 to TRBJ1-1; a weak D match, TRBD1 (5 bases). The CDR3 contains 13 residues. Trimming left V 5 bases short and J 4 bases short, with 12 bases between. Germline CDR1 and CDR2: SGHRS and YFSETQ. The CDR3 DNA follows: TGCGCCAGCAGTCAGGGCGGCGGCACTGAAGCTTTCTTT. This codes for CASSQGGGTEAFF.

With regard to this clone: Other DNA sequences in this specimen translate into the identical CDR3. V is TRBV9 and J is TRBJ2-5; no clear D gene. Trimming stripped 0 bases from V and 4 bases from J, with 4 bases between. The CDR3 contains 12 residues. Germline assignment: CDR1 SGDLS and CDR2 YYNGEE. The CDR3 protein is CASSVGGETQYF. CDR3 coding DNA: TGTGCCAGCAGCGTAGGCGGAGAGACCCAGTACTTC.

This clone occurred a few times. This chain links TRBV14 with TRBJ1-1, with a tentative D call TRBD1 (6 bases). The V end was cut by 3 bases, the J end by 1 base, with 12 bases between. The CDR3 totals 15 residues. Germline-derived CDR1 and CDR2 are SGHDN and FVKESK. The CDR3 DNA is TGTGCCAGCAGCCAGGGGGGGGCTGGGAACACTGAAGCTTTCTTT. It encodes CASSQGGAGNTEAFF.

This clone is a singleton in its sample. The genes are TRBV6-5 and TRBJ2-7; no clear D. Germline V gene lookup returns CDR1 MNHEY and CDR2 SVGAGI. Trimming cost V 6 bases and J 2 bases, with 11 bases left between them. This CDR3 spans 13 amino acids. CDR3 in DNA: TGTGCCAGCAGAAAAAACTACGCCTACGAGCAGTACGTC. It is translated as CASRKNYAYEQYV.

The gene calls are TRBV6-6 and TRBJ2-2; possible D gene TRBD1, 8 bases. Trimming removed 6 bases at V and 5 bases at J, with 19 bases between. CDR1 and CDR2 (germline): MNHNY, SVGAGI (reference sequence). The CDR3 loop spans 16 amino acids. CDR3 amino acids: CASRKGQVGGTGELFF. CDR3 nucleotides: TGTGCCAGCAGAAAGGGACAGGTGGGAGGGACCGGGGAGCTGTTTTTT.

The CDR3 sequence is CASSYGTSGTVSTDTQYF. The CDR3 DNA reads TGTGCCAGCAGCTATGGGACTAGCGGGACGGTATCTACAGATACGCAGTATTTT. The chain joins TRBV9 to TRBJ2-3; 13 bases map to TRBD2. Germline lookup yields CDR1 SGDLS and CDR2 YYNGEE. V was pared by 4 bases and J by 3 bases, with 11 bases of the junction left unmatched. The CDR3 is made up of 18 amino acids.

The V and J genes are TRBV18 and TRBJ1-1; 7 nucleotides match TRBD1. V was pared by 6 bases and J by 0 bases, with 7 bases of the junction left unmatched. The CDR3 length is 15 residues. The germline V gene has CDR1 KGHSH and CDR2 LQKENI. The CDR3 region is CASSLGQVLNTEAFF. CDR3 bases: TGTGCCAGCTCCTTAGGACAGGTCCTGAACACTGAAGCTTTCTTT.

The chain is built from TRBV7-9 and TRBJ2-4; D unresolved. This CDR3 is built from 15 residues. Trimming took off 1 base at V and 0 bases at J, with 7 bases between the two ends. Germline V gives CDR1 SEHNR, CDR2 FQNEAQ (reference sequence). CDR3 DNA sequence: TGTGCCAGCAGCTTAGATTCCCTAGCCAAAAACATTCAGTACTTC. It specifies CASSLDSLAKNIQYF. Filled out from reference TRBV7-9 and TRBJ2-4, the complete variable domain reads DTGVSQNPRHKITKRGQNVTFRCDPISEHNRLYWYRQTLGQGPEFLTYFQNEAQLEKSRLLSDRFSAERPKGSFSTLEIQRTEQGDSAMYLCASSLDSLAKNIQYFGAGTRLSVL.

V and J are TRBV27 and TRBJ2-7; 8 bases are a match to TRBD1. The CDR3 extends over 14 amino acids. Germline V lookup: CDR1 MNHEY, CDR2 SMNVEV (reference sequence). DNA for the CDR3: TGTGCCGGCAGGCCAACAGGGGGAGCCTACGAGCAGTACGTC. It translates to CAGRPTGGAYEQYV.

The chain recombines TRBV19 with TRBJ1-6; tentatively, D is TRBD1 (5 bases). V shed 9 bases and J shed 10 bases, with 13 bases lying between them. Germline assignment: CDR1 LNHDA and CDR2 SQIVND (reference sequence). There are 12 residues in the CDR3. The DNA for the CDR3 is TGTGCCAGCAGCACAGGTGCCTCACCCCTCCACTTT. Translation: CASSTGASPLHF.

The V gene is TRBV15, the J gene TRBJ2-2, with D unresolved. Germline V lookup: CDR1 LNHNV, CDR2 YYDKDF (reference sequence). V dropped 0 bases and J dropped 3 bases, with 11 bases sitting between them. This CDR3 has 16 amino acids. This CDR3 reads CATSRDSPDYTGELFF. The CDR3 nucleotides are TGTGCCACCAGCAGAGATTCGCCGGATTACACCGGGGAGCTGTTTTTT.

The count of this clone is one. V is TRBV4-3 and J is TRBJ2-7; TRBD2 might be the D (5 bases). Trimming took 3 bases from V and 0 from J, leaving 15 bases between them. The germline V gene encodes CDR1 LGHNA and CDR2 YSLEER. The CDR3 is made up of 16 amino acids. The CDR3 sequence: CASSHARSGSSYEQYF. For the CDR3, the DNA is TGCGCCAGCAGCCATGCACGCAGCGGTAGCTCCTACGAGCAGTACTTC.

The chain has TRBV29-1 and TRBJ1-1, with TRBD1 identical over 7 bases. V dropped 5 bases and J dropped 5; count of bases not matched to a gene: 5. Looked up from germline, CDR1 is SQVTM and CDR2 is ANQGSEA. This CDR3 is built from 12 residues. The CDR3 is CSVWRGRTEAFF. The CDR3 bases are TGCAGCGTTTGGAGGGGGCGGACTGAAGCTTTCTTT.

The chain has TRBV7-3 and TRBJ2-1, with D perhaps TRBD1 (5 bases). Trimming took off 5 bases at V and 8 bases at J, with 25 bases between the two ends. There are 17 residues in the CDR3. Germline assignment: CDR1 SGHTA and CDR2 FQGTGA. CDR3 in DNA: TGTGCCAGCAGCCACATGAGAGGAAAGGGGAAGTTACATGAGCAGTTCTTC. Translation: CASSHMRGKGKLHEQFF.

V usage is TRBV6-1 and J usage is TRBJ2-7; D is unresolved. CDR1 and CDR2 from the germline V gene are MNHNS and SASEGT. The CDR3 loop spans 15 amino acids. The germline V and J ends were trimmed by 3 bases and 2 bases, with 14 bases remaining between them. The CDR3 sequence: CASSDPGSAAYEQYF. The CDR3 coding sequence is TGTGCCAGCAGTGACCCGGGCAGTGCCGCCTACGAGCAGTACTTC.

This clone was picked up one time. The chain is built from TRBV29-1 and TRBJ2-1; D may be TRBD2 (6 bases). CDR1 is SQVTM, CDR2 ANQGSEA, per germline. The CDR3 consists of 15 residues. The germline V and J ends were trimmed by 3 bases and 0 bases, with 12 bases remaining between them. The CDR3 reads CSVEVIADSYNEQFF. CDR3 nucleotide sequence: TGCAGCGTTGAGGTCATAGCGGACTCCTACAATGAGCAGTTCTTC.

The chain links TRBV21-1 to TRBJ1-1. TRBV21-1 is termed a pseudogene. The CDR3 has 14 amino acids. CDR3 region: CASSIGQGGTEAFF. DNA for the CDR3: TGTGCCAGCAGCATCGGGCAGGGAGGAACTGAAGCTTTCTTT.

The DNA for the CDR3 is TGTGCCAGTAAGACAGAAGGGGACACCGGGGAGCTGTTTTTT. This codes for CASKTEGDTGELFF. V usage is TRBV19 and J usage is TRBJ2-2; the D gene is possibly TRBD1 (5 bases). Trimming left V 7 bases short and J 3 bases short, with 12 bases between. The CDR3 is made up of 14 amino acids. Per germline, CDR1 LNHDA and CDR2 SQIVND (reference sequence).

The CDR3 DNA is TGTGCCAGCAGTGAACCGGGGCGGGAGGGCGGTGAGACCCAGTACTTC. Translated: CASSEPGREGGETQYF. This chain connects TRBV6-1 to TRBJ2-5, with 9 bases that match TRBD2. Germline V gives CDR1 MNHNS, CDR2 SASEGT. This CDR3 spans 16 amino acids. J lost 5 bases, V lost 2 bases, and 9 bases had no gene match.

The V call is TRBV7-6, the J call TRBJ2-5; D may match TRBD1 or TRBD2 (5 bases each). Trimming shortened V by 5 bases and J by 1 base, and 14 bases separated the two germline ends. Germline V lookup: CDR1 SGHVS, CDR2 FNYEAQ. This CDR3 has 15 amino acids. The CDR3 DNA follows: TGTGCCAGCAGCCGCTCAGCAGGGACCCAAGAGACCCAGTACTTC. This encodes CASSRSAGTQETQYF.

This chain connects TRBV11-2 to TRBJ2-3; weak D call: TRBD2 (6 bases). From germline, CDR1 is SGHAT and CDR2 FQNNGV. The CDR3 covers 13 residues. Deletions cut 5 bases from V and 9 bases from J, with 15 bases between. This chain's CDR3 is CASSIRDSTTQYF. CDR3 nucleotides: TGTGCCAGCAGCATTCGGGACTCCACCACGCAGTATTTT.

The CDR3 DNA is TGCGCCAGCAGCCAAGACCGACGGGAGGACTTCGAGCAGTACTTC. This gives the protein CASSQDRREDFEQYF. The chain carries TRBV4-3 and TRBJ2-5, with 7 nucleotides matching TRBD2. The J call is in doubt because the DNA end fits TRBJ2-7 better. The CDR3 extends over 15 amino acids. Germline values: CDR1 LGHNA, CDR2 YSLEER.

This sequence joins TRBV18 and TRBJ2-7, with 8 bases aligning to TRBD1. Looked up from germline, CDR1 is KGHSH and CDR2 is LQKENI. This CDR3 spans 13 amino acids. V lost 3 bases and J lost 6; bases outside the gene matches: 4. The CDR3 DNA follows: TGTGCCAGCTCACCGGACAGGGCTGGCGAGCAGTACGTC. It translates to CASSPDRAGEQYV.

This rearrangement joins TRBV15 to TRBJ2-2; 10 nucleotides agree with TRBD2. The CDR3 is 17 residues long. J was trimmed by 5 bases and V by 3 bases; bases with no gene match: 9. Germline V gene lookup returns CDR1 LNHNV and CDR2 YYDKDF (reference sequence). The CDR3 region is CATSRVIAGGLTGELFF. As DNA, the CDR3 is TGTGCCACCAGCAGGGTTATAGCGGGGGGACTTACCGGGGAGCTGTTTTTT.

The chain has TRBV13 and TRBJ2-3, with D tentatively TRBD1 (6 bases). Trimming stripped 6 bases from V and 3 bases from J, with 16 bases between. CDR1 is PRHDT, CDR2 FYEKMQ, per germline (reference sequence). This CDR3 comprises 15 residues. Here the CDR3 DNA reads TGTGCCAGCAGTCAAAAGACAGGTAGGACAGATACGCAGTATTTT. It is translated as CASSQKTGRTDTQYF.

The chain employs TRBV5-1 and TRBJ1-4, with D tentatively TRBD1 (6 bases). Trimming removed 4 bases at V and 1 base at J, with 11 bases between. This CDR3 comprises 15 residues. In germline, CDR1 is SGHRS, CDR2 YFSETQ. As DNA, the CDR3 is TGCGCCAGCAGCCTACAGGGTTTAACTAATGAAAAACTGTTTTTT. It is translated as CASSLQGLTNEKLFF.

The rearrangement links TRBV10-2 to TRBJ2-2; 7 bases match TRBD2. Trimming cost V 7 bases and J 1 base; bases outside gene matches: 9. Germline CDR1 reads WSHSY; CDR2 reads SAAADI. There are 16 residues in the CDR3. The CDR3 is CASTLRAGENTGELFF. Here the CDR3 DNA reads TGCGCCAGCACCCTAAGGGCGGGGGAGAACACCGGGGAGCTGTTTTTT.

The DNA for the CDR3 is TGTGCCTGCGAAGCACTAGCGGGGAGCACAGATACGCAGTATTTT. This sequence encodes CACEALAGSTDTQYF. The gene calls are TRBV30 and TRBJ2-3, with 10 bases fitting TRBD2. The CDR3 loop spans 15 amino acids. Germline-derived CDR1 and CDR2 are GTSNPN and SVGIG (reference sequence). The junction had 6 bases not matched to a gene; V was cut back by 6 bases and J by 0 bases. Full variable domain (outside the CDR3, taken from reference TRBV30 and TRBJ2-3): SQTIHQWPATLVQPVGSPLSLECTVEGTSNPNLYWYRQAAGRGLQLLFYSVGIGQISSEVPQNLSASRPQDRQFILSSKKLLLSDSGFYLCACEALAGSTDTQYFGPGTRLTVL.

This chain connects TRBV5-1 to TRBJ2-6, with TRBD1 identical over 10 bases. The CDR3 runs 17 residues. Trimming took 4 bases from V and 4 from J; bases not matched to a gene: 8. Germline CDR1 is SGHRS and CDR2 is YFSETQ. The CDR3 sequence: CASSKTGTGAGANVLTF. The CDR3 DNA reads as TGCGCCAGCAGCAAGACCGGGACAGGGGCCGGGGCCAACGTCCTGACTTTC.

The rearrangement links TRBV5-4 to TRBJ2-1, with 10 bases aligning to TRBD2. This CDR3 is built from 15 residues. CDR1 and CDR2 (germline): SGHNT, YYREEE (reference sequence). Trimming cost V 4 bases and J 2 bases; bases outside gene matches: 3. This chain's CDR3 is CASSPLAGAYNEQFF. CDR3 in DNA: TGTGCCAGCAGCCCCCTAGCGGGGGCCTACAATGAGCAGTTCTTC.